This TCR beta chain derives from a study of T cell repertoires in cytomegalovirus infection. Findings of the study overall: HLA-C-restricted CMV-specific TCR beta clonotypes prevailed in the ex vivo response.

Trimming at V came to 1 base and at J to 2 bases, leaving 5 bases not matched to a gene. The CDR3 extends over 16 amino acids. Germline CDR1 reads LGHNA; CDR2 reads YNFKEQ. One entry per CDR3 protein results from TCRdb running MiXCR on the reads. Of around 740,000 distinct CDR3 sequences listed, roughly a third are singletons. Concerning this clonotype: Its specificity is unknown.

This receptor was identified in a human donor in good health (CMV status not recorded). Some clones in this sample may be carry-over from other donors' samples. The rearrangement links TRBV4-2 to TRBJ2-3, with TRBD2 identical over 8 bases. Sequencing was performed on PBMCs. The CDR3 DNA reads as TGTGCCAGCAGCCAAGTACCGGGAGGGATCACAGATACGCAGTATTTT. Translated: CASSQVPGGITDTQYF.